This passage covers 29 T cell receptor beta chains from one sample sequenced in a study of blood T cell repertoires in COVID-19 (TCRdb year 2020). The receptor library was made with the immunoSEQ multiplex PCR assay. TCRdb carries this immuneACCESS record with in-frame sequences only. Its versions omit some clonotypes, under half of them owing to an unresolved V gene in the studies checked, with the rest unexplained. The sample records some 350,000 clones, 85% to 90% of which are singletons. The leading ten clones occupy around 7% of the sample. Sequences were obtained from peripheral blood. The source of these receptors is a man between 18 and 29 years old with active or convalescent COVID-19.

The chain carries TRBV28 and TRBJ1-5; the D is unclear. The V end lost 4 bases, the J end lost 0 bases, and 4 bases lay between the germline ends. This CDR3 has 13 residues. Germline V CDR1 and CDR2: MDHEN, SYDVKM. The CDR3, as DNA: TGTGCCAGCAGTTCTAATAGCAATCAGCCCCAGCATTTT. It is translated as CASSSNSNQPQHF. Using reference TRBV28 and TRBJ1-5 for the parts outside the CDR3, the full variable domain is DVKVTQSSRYLVKRTGEKVFLECVQDMDHENMFWYRQDPGLGLRLIYFSYDVKMKEKGDIPEGYSVSREKKERFSLILESASTNQTSMYLCASSSNSNQPQHFGDGTRLSIL.

This rearrangement joins TRBV13 to TRBJ1-4; D might be TRBD1 (5 bases). CDR1 is PRHDT and CDR2 is FYEKMQ in the germline V gene (reference sequence). The ends were cut back, 4 bases at V and 8 bases at J, with 11 bases in the middle. The CDR3 is made up of 13 amino acids. The CDR3 reads CASSSRQTEKLFF. CDR3 bases: TGTGCCAGCAGCTCTAGACAGACAGAAAAACTGTTTTTT.

The rearrangement links TRBV11-3 to TRBJ2-2; TRBD2 matches 12 bases. From germline, CDR1 is SGHNT and CDR2 YENEEA. J gave up 6 bases and V 5 bases, and 7 bases lay outside the gene matches. The CDR3 length is 16 residues. CDR3 sequence: CASSTPGLAGSGELFF. In DNA, the CDR3 is TGTGCCAGCAGCACCCCGGGACTAGCGGGCTCCGGGGAGCTGTTTTTT.

This chain joins TRBV5-1 and TRBJ1-5, with D perhaps matching TRBD1 (6 bases). V lost 2 bases to trimming and J lost 6 bases, with 12 bases between them. The CDR3 length is 14 residues. In germline, CDR1 is SGHRS, CDR2 YFSETQ. CDR3 sequence (DNA): TGCGCCAGCAGCTTATCAGGGGATCCTCAGCCCCAGCATTTT. This translates into CASSLSGDPQPQHF.

This chain connects TRBV24-1 to TRBJ2-5; a possible D gene is TRBD1 (6 bases). V was trimmed by 4 bases and J by 2 bases, leaving 13 bases between them. From germline, CDR1 is KGHDR and CDR2 SFDVKD. The CDR3 has 15 amino acids. DNA for the CDR3: TGTGCCACCAGTGACCCCGGACAGATACAAGAGACCCAGTACTTC. The encoded protein is CATSDPGQIQETQYF.

V is TRBV19 and J is TRBJ2-3; TRBD2 agrees at 7 bases. Germline CDR1 LNHDA, CDR2 SQIVND (reference sequence). V lost 7 bases, J lost 1 base, and 5 bases stayed unmatched. CDR3 length equals 14 residues. The CDR3 sequence: CASTPGRGTDTQYF. For the CDR3, the DNA is TGTGCCAGTACCCCAGGGAGGGGCACAGATACGCAGTATTTT. The full variable domain, rest sourced from reference TRBV19 and TRBJ2-3, is DGGITQSPKYLFRKEGQNVTLSCEQNLNHDAMYWYRQDPGQGLRLIYYSQIVNDFQKGDIAEGYSVSREKKESFPLTVTSAQKNPTAFYLCASTPGRGTDTQYFGPGTRLTVL.

The chain uses TRBV18 and TRBJ1-5, with D perhaps matching TRBD1 (6 bases). The V end was cut by 6 bases, the J end by 1 base, with 19 bases between. The CDR3 is made up of 17 amino acids. Germline loops: CDR1 KGHSH, CDR2 LQKENI. CDR3: CASSEGQGRLSNQPQHF. The CDR3 DNA follows: TGTGCCAGCTCGGAAGGTCAGGGGCGGTTAAGCAATCAGCCCCAGCATTTT.

The chain employs TRBV6-4 and TRBJ2-1; 12 positions agree with TRBD2. There are 14 residues in the CDR3. Per germline, CDR1 MRHNA and CDR2 SNTAGT. Unmatched junction bases numbered 1, after V lost 4 bases and J lost 6 bases. The CDR3 sequence is CASSVTSGGNEQFF. Here the CDR3 DNA reads TGTGCCAGCAGTGTGACTAGCGGGGGCAATGAGCAGTTCTTC.

As concerns this clone: Other nucleotide sequences in the sample specify the same CDR3. The chain links TRBV28 to TRBJ1-2, with D uncertain. This CDR3 has 13 residues. V was trimmed by 5 bases and J by 4 bases, leaving 11 bases between them. The germline V gene encodes CDR1 MDHEN and CDR2 SYDVKM. CDR3 sequence: CASSPGGGYGYTF. CDR3 coding DNA: TGTGCCAGCAGTCCCGGAGGCGGCTATGGCTACACCTTC.

The V gene is TRBV4-3, the J gene TRBJ2-1, with 7 bases matching TRBD2. The CDR3 extends over 11 amino acids. CDR1 and CDR2 from the germline V gene are LGHNA and YSLEER. V trimming: 6 bases; J trimming: 15 bases; junction bases outside the gene matches: 8. CDR3 amino acids: CASRSGTTLFF. As DNA, the CDR3 is TGCGCCAGCAGAAGCGGGACGACTCTGTTCTTC.

The V call is TRBV24-1, the J call TRBJ2-7, with 9 bases matching TRBD2. Per germline, CDR1 KGHDR and CDR2 SFDVKD. The ends lost 3 bases at V and 6 bases at J; junction bases unmatched: 8. The CDR3 length is 15 residues. The CDR3 loop reads CATSDSSSGSSEQYF. The CDR3 coding sequence is TGTGCCACCAGTGATAGTAGTAGCGGGAGTAGCGAGCAGTACTTC.

The chain recombines TRBV27 with TRBJ2-3; TRBD1 agrees at 8 bases. Trimming removed 3 bases from V and 0 bases from J; junction bases left unmatched: 2. The CDR3 is 15 residues long. Germline lookup yields CDR1 MNHEY and CDR2 SMNVEV (reference sequence). CDR3 coding DNA: TGTGCCAGCAGTTTGGGACAGGTTAGCACAGATACGCAGTATTTT. Translated, it gives CASSLGQVSTDTQYF.

This rearrangement joins TRBV25-1 to TRBJ2-7; 8 bases line up with TRBD1. The V segment lost 5 bases and the J segment 9 bases; nucleotides outside the gene matches: 12. Germline V gene sequence: CDR1 MGHDK, CDR2 SYGVNS. This CDR3 region has 14 residues. The CDR3 DNA sequence: TGTGCCAGCAGTCGGCTCGGACAGGGAACGGGGCAGTACTTC. Translating gives CASSRLGQGTGQYF.

V is TRBV7-6 and J is TRBJ2-1; 9 nucleotides line up with TRBD2. V lost 5 bases to trimming and J lost 9 bases; unmatched junction nucleotides: 17. This CDR3 is 17 amino acids long. Germline CDR1 SGHVS, CDR2 FNYEAQ. This chain's CDR3 is CASSQVGLALIGSEQFF. The CDR3 nucleotides are TGTGCCAGCAGCCAAGTGGGACTAGCACTAATCGGAAGTGAGCAGTTCTTC.

V is TRBV9 and J is TRBJ1-6; D is undetermined. The germline V gene encodes CDR1 SGDLS and CDR2 YYNGEE. V lost 3 bases and J 5 bases, leaving 12 bases between the germline ends. The CDR3 totals 15 residues. DNA for the CDR3: TGTGCCAGCAGCGCGAGGTGGTCCAATAATTCACCCCTCCACTTT. Encoded protein: CASSARWSNNSPLHF. Full variable domain (remainder filled in from reference TRBV9 and TRBJ1-6): DSGVTQTPKHLITATGQRVTLRCSPRSGDLSVYWYQQSLDQGLQFLIQYYNGEERAKGNILERFSAQQFPDLHSELNLSSLELGDSALYFCASSARWSNNSPLHFGNGTRLTVT.

Here the CDR3 DNA reads TGTGCCACCAGCAGAGTCGGGGGGCCTAGGGTCCAAGAGACCCAGTACTTC. Translation gives CATSRVGGPRVQETQYF. V gene TRBV15 combines with J gene TRBJ2-5; weak D call: TRBD2 (7 bases). CDR3 length: 17 residues. V was trimmed by 1 base and J by 1 base, leaving 16 bases between them. Germline V CDR1 and CDR2: LNHNV, YYDKDF (reference sequence).

The chain carries TRBV3-1 (or the pseudogene TRBV3-2) and TRBJ1-6, with D unresolved. Trimming stripped 0 bases from V and 11 bases from J, with 14 bases between. Germline CDR1 reads LGHDT; CDR2 reads YNNKEL (reference sequence). The CDR3 contains 15 residues. As DNA, the CDR3 is TGTGCCAGCAGCCAAGATAAGAGAAAGTCCCCACCCCTCCACTTT. Protein product: CASSQDKRKSPPLHF.

CDR3 in amino acids: CASSGMAGSSYNEQFF. As DNA, the CDR3 is TGTGCCAGCAGTGGAATGGCGGGGTCCTCCTACAATGAGCAGTTCTTC. The gene calls are TRBV2 and TRBJ2-1, with D possibly TRBD2 on 6 matching bases. The CDR3 runs to 16 residues. Per the germline V gene, CDR1 is SNHLY and CDR2 is FYNNEI. V dropped 4 bases and J dropped 0 bases, with 13 bases sitting between them.

The chain carries TRBV7-8 and TRBJ2-7; 10 bases are a match to TRBD2. Per the germline V gene, CDR1 is SGHVS and CDR2 is FQNEAQ. The V gene end was trimmed by 5 bases and the J gene end by 2 bases; junction bases not matched to a gene: 3. This CDR3 has 14 residues. The DNA of the CDR3 is TGTGCCAGCAGCAGGACTAGCGGTCCCTACGAGCAGTACTTC. This sequence encodes CASSRTSGPYEQYF.

The sample holds a few counts of this clone. The chain recombines TRBV19 with TRBJ1-2; tentatively, D is TRBD1 (5 bases). The CDR3 contains 14 residues. Deletions cut 9 bases from V and 8 bases from J, with 22 bases between. The germline gives CDR1 LNHDA, CDR2 SQIVND (reference sequence). The CDR3 region has the DNA TGTGCCAGCTCTAGGAGGGGCCTGAAATTAGGCTACACCTTC. Translation gives CASSRRGLKLGYTF.

This rearrangement joins TRBV12-3 or TRBV12-4 to TRBJ1-5; maybe TRBD1 (5 bases). This CDR3 is built from 12 residues. With 4 bases removed from V and 14 bases from J, the gap between germline ends came to 15 bases. The CDR3 region is CASSSHVAGKHF. CDR3 in DNA: TGTGCCAGCAGTTCTCATGTTGCAGGGAAGCATTTT.

This clone appeared a few times. The chain joins TRBV7-2 to TRBJ1-5, with TRBD1 matching 8 bases. Per germline, CDR1 SGHTA and CDR2 FQGNSA. The CDR3 totals 15 residues. Trimming at V came to 2 bases and at J to 7 bases, leaving 7 bases not matched to a gene. The CDR3 bases are TGTGCCAGCAGCTTACCCGAACAGGGGGTGCAGCCCCAGCATTTT. As protein: CASSLPEQGVQPQHF.

The CDR3 bases are TGCGCCAGCAGCCAAACAAGTCAGAAGAACACTGAAGCTTTCTTT. Its translation is CASSQTSQKNTEAFF. This chain uses TRBV4-3 with TRBJ1-1; D gene ambiguous. CDR3 length equals 15 residues. Germline V gene sequence: CDR1 LGHNA, CDR2 YSLEER. V gave up 2 bases and J gave up 1 base, with 11 bases separating them.

The rearrangement uses TRBV7-2 and TRBJ1-2; possibly TRBD1 for D (6 bases). This CDR3 region has 13 residues. Germline values: CDR1 SGHTA, CDR2 FQGNSA. V lost 2 bases, J lost 2 bases, and 6 bases lay in between. The CDR3 is CASSLQGNYGYTF. The CDR3, as DNA: TGTGCCAGCAGCTTACAGGGGAACTATGGCTACACCTTC.

The V gene is TRBV5-8, the J gene TRBJ1-1; 8 positions agree with TRBD1. The CDR3 has 16 residues. With 4 bases clipped from V and 3 bases from J, the junction kept 11 bases outside the gene matches. Germline V gives CDR1 SGHTS, CDR2 YDEGEE. This CDR3 reads CASSTGQGPGYTEAFF. For the CDR3, the DNA is TGTGCCAGCAGCACCGGACAGGGACCAGGTTACACTGAAGCTTTCTTT.

This rearrangement joins TRBV27 to TRBJ1-1; D unresolved. Trimming removed 3 bases at V and 3 bases at J, with 8 bases between. This CDR3 region has 13 residues. Germline V lookup: CDR1 MNHEY, CDR2 SMNVEV (reference sequence). This CDR3 is CASSLKRDTEAFF. The CDR3 DNA is TGTGCCAGCAGTTTGAAACGGGACACTGAAGCTTTCTTT.

The V gene is TRBV28, the J gene TRBJ1-1; the D gene is possibly TRBD1 (6 bases). Trimming removed 4 bases at V and 1 base at J, with 13 bases between. Germline V gives CDR1 MDHEN, CDR2 SYDVKM. This CDR3 region has 15 residues. The CDR3 DNA reads TGTGCCAGCAGTTCGTACAGGGCCAGGAACACTGAAGCTTTCTTT. Residues: CASSSYRARNTEAFF. Together with reference TRBV28 and TRBJ1-1, the CDR3 gives the full variable domain: DVKVTQSSRYLVKRTGEKVFLECVQDMDHENMFWYRQDPGLGLRLIYFSYDVKMKEKGDIPEGYSVSREKKERFSLILESASTNQTSMYLCASSSYRARNTEAFFGQGTRLTVV.

The chain links TRBV5-1 to TRBJ2-5; D perhaps matches TRBD2 (5 bases). This CDR3 region has 14 residues. Germline values: CDR1 SGHRS, CDR2 YFSETQ. Trimming pared 0 bases from V and 5 bases from J, leaving 11 bases between. The CDR3 reads CASSLGSGGETQYF. The CDR3 region has the DNA TGCGCCAGCAGCTTGGGTTCAGGAGGCGAGACCCAGTACTTC. Based on the CDR3 plus reference TRBV5-1 and TRBJ2-5, the full variable domain is KAGVTQTPRYLIKTRGQQVTLSCSPISGHRSVSWYQQTPGQGLQFLFEYFSETQRNKGNFPGRFSGRQFSNSRSEMNVSTLELGDSALYLCASSLGSGGETQYFGPGTRLLVL.

For the CDR3, the DNA is TGTGCCAGCAGTGAACGGGGGGTTAATAGCAATCAGCCCCAGCATTTT. It specifies CASSERGVNSNQPQHF. The chain links TRBV6-1 to TRBJ1-5, with D perhaps matching TRBD1 (5 bases). The germline gives CDR1 MNHNS, CDR2 SASEGT. V was shortened by 2 bases and J by 0 bases, with 11 bases between the two germline ends. This CDR3 spans 16 amino acids.